This T cell receptor beta chain was profiled in a study of blood T cell repertoires in COVID-19 (dated by TCRdb to about 2020). As for the study more broadly: Samples from collaborators originated in the United States, Italy and Spain and spanned both the acute and convalescent phases of COVID-19. The prospective study material was composed of cDNA or gDNA derived from T cells, B-cell-depleted T cells, or PBMCs. The dataset comprised deeply sampled blood TCRbeta repertoires from subjects exposed to, actively infected with, or recovered from COVID-19. The repertoires were released in a freely available public database meant as a resource for research on the immune response to SARS-CoV-2. The samples were drawn from the first 160 participants of the ongoing ImmuneRACE study and from 1,200 or so subjects provided by 6 global collaborators. A de-identified subject ID, COVID-19 status, age in years and sex were almost always included in the sample metadata. Where HLA class I and class II types were available, the types were taken from metadata supplied by the sample provider, not from assay-based typing.

On the study overall, not on this receptor specifically: The quantity of clinical and demographic metadata differed by source and by participant and was supplied without curation.

CDR3 length: 14 amino acids, cysteine to phenylalanine. Here the CDR3 DNA is all that survives: 42 bases in frame from base 1. Taken from the germline V gene, the CDR1 and CDR2 loops are SNHLY and FYNNEI. Here V drops 5 bases and J drops 5 bases, and the junction holds 5 bases not matched to any gene. Concerning this clone itself: What antigen it recognizes has not been identified. No base quality values were provided; no much bigger clone lies one nucleotide off.

TCRbeta CDR3 regions were amplified from genomic DNA using the immunoSEQ Assay, a bias-controlled multiplex PCR. Turning to the authors' computational methods: Nucleated cell counts per sample were estimated from amplification of reference gene primers within the assay. To quantify the absolute abundance of each unique TCRbeta CDR3 rearrangement, sequence reads were collapsed and filtered. For each sample, productive Simpson clonality was calculated by taking the square root of Simpson's diversity index across productive rearrangements. This immuneACCESS table, as held by TCRdb, lists in-frame sequences with V and J called but not all clones. Of the missing ones, under half trace to an unresolved V gene in checked studies; the others have no known cause. For V, J and clone size, that table is used; D and trimming come from the DNA. This sample lists 150,000 to 200,000 clones; around 87% were detected once. Clones ranked in the top ten supply approximately 2.7% of the sample.

Collaborating institutions collected whole blood in K2EDTA tubes following their own protocols. For TCRbeta analysis, collaborator samples were shipped as frozen whole blood, as isolated PBMCs, or as DNA extracted from either sample type. The sequenced sample consisted of peripheral blood. The receptor comes from a man aged 35-49 years with active or convalescent COVID-19. The rearranged segments are TRBV2 and TRBJ2-1, and TRBD1 matches 8 of the central bases. The DNA reads TGTGCCAGCAGTATGGACAGGGCGAACAATGAGCAGTTCTTC. It encodes CASSMDRANNEQFF.